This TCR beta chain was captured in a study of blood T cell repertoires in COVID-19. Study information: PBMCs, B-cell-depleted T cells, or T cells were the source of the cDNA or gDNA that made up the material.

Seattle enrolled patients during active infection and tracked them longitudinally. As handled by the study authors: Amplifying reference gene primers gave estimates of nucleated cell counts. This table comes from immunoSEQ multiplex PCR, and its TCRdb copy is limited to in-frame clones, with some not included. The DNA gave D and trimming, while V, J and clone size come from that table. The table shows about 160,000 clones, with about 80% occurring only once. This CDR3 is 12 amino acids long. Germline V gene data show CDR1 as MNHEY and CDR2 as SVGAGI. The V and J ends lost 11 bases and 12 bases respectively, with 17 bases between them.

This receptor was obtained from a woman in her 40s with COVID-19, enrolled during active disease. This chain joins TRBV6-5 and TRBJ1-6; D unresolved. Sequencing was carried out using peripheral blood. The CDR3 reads CAHQVGAGPLHF. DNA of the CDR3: TGTGCCCACCAGGTGGGTGCAGGACCCCTCCACTTT.